This T cell receptor (beta chain) derives from a study of tumor-infiltrating lymphocytes in primary liver carcinoma. About the study: Treatment of the patients' primary liver carcinoma consisted of surgical resection. Men and women, 30 to 69 years of age, made up the patients.

Production of TCR beta cDNA used 500 ng total RNA together with a constant-region primer. Three rounds of nested multiplex PCR with slightly modified ARM-PCR produced TCR beta libraries. Primers for the first two PCR rounds were TRBV1-TRBV30 forward primers and a C-beta reverse primer (around 10 cycles per round). MiXCR, applied by TCRdb to the multiplex PCR reads, yields one record per CDR3 protein. This sample has a few hundred thousand distinct CDR3 sequences; 50% to 60% occur once, and the top ten carry approximately 15%. Study-wide results and limits: Tumor-adjacent and tumor-blood pairs overlapped less than tumor region pairs did. Bulk, unsorted sampling meant CD4+ and CD8+ repertoires went uncompared.

Per germline, CDR1 MNHNS and CDR2 SASEGT. Trimming took off 6 bases at V and 3 bases at J, with 7 bases between the two ends. The CDR3 loop spans 12 amino acids. This clonotype has a count of ten or more. Its antigen remains unknown. Alongside blood RNA obtained from unsorted whole blood, germline DNA was also extracted. This sequence was found in a woman in her thirties with primary liver carcinoma and hepatitis B virus infection. This chain uses TRBV6-1 with TRBJ2-3; D is uncertain. Sequenced input: peripheral blood. This CDR3 reads CASSRITDTQYF. CDR3 nucleotides: TGTGCCAGCAGCCGCATTACAGATACGCAGTATTTT.